A single sample gave rise to the 22 T cell receptor beta chains below, sequenced in a study of blood T cell repertoires in COVID-19. Assay used: immunoSEQ multiplex PCR; TCRdb lists only in-frame clones, some missing. This sample yields 250,000 or so clones, of which around 86% are seen a single time; over 9% belongs to the top ten. The sample was peripheral blood. Receptor source: a man older than 75 with acute or convalescent COVID-19.

As concerns this clone: The same CDR3 also results from other DNA sequences found in this sample. The V and J genes are TRBV3-1 (or the pseudogene TRBV3-2) and TRBJ2-7, with TRBD1 matching 12 bases. V shed 4 bases and J 3 bases; nucleotides not matched to a gene: 4. Germline lookup yields CDR1 LGHDT and CDR2 YNNKEL (reference sequence). The CDR3 loop spans 15 amino acids. The CDR3, as DNA: TGTGCCAGCAGCCCGGGGACAGGGGGCAGCTACGAGCAGTACTTC. It specifies CASSPGTGGSYEQYF.

This sequence joins TRBV7-2 and TRBJ2-3; the D gene is possibly TRBD2 (5 bases). Germline CDR1 is SGHTA and CDR2 is FQGNSA. CDR3 size: 15 residues. V lost 6 bases, J lost 0 bases, and 13 bases lay in between. CDR3 in amino acids: CASRRESASTDTQYF. The CDR3 bases are TGTGCCAGCAGAAGGGAGTCCGCTAGCACAGATACGCAGTATTTT.

The V and J genes are TRBV19 and TRBJ2-7, with TRBD1 matching over 9 bases. The CDR3 is 16 amino acids. V was clipped by 5 bases and J by 3 bases; unmatched bases: 11. CDR1 is LNHDA, CDR2 SQIVND, per germline (reference sequence). CDR3 sequence (DNA): TGTGCCAGTAGTTATGGGCTCACAGGGGGCGGCTACGAGCAGTACTTC. This sequence encodes CASSYGLTGGGYEQYF.

The rearrangement joins TRBV6-5 to TRBJ1-2, with a weak D call TRBD1 (5 bases). In germline, CDR1 is MNHEY, CDR2 SVGAGI. This CDR3 comprises 12 residues. V was clipped by 4 bases and J by 8 bases, with 11 bases between them. The CDR3 DNA sequence: TGTGCCAGCAGTTTGCAGGGCTTAGGCTACACCTTC. Protein product: CASSLQGLGYTF.

The CDR3 reads CASSSGRPYNEQFF. The CDR3 region has the DNA TGTGCCAGCAGCTCCGGTCGCCCTTACAATGAGCAGTTCTTC. The V call is TRBV7-9, the J call TRBJ2-1; D call uncertain. CDR3 length: 14 residues. Germline assignment: CDR1 SEHNR and CDR2 FQNEAQ (reference sequence). Deletions cut 4 bases from V and 4 bases from J, with 11 bases between.

The rearrangement joins TRBV12-5 to TRBJ2-7; TRBD2 is a possible D gene (5 bases). The CDR3 extends over 15 amino acids. From germline, CDR1 is LGHNT and CDR2 FRNRAP. V was shortened by 2 bases and J by 7 bases, with 18 bases between the two germline ends. The DNA of the CDR3 is TGTGCTAGTGGTTTGCCCTCTTTGCGAGGGAAGGAGCAGTACTTC. It encodes CASGLPSLRGKEQYF.

The chain carries TRBV5-4 and TRBJ2-6; D may be TRBD2 (6 bases). V shed 1 base and J shed 7 bases, with 12 bases lying between them. This CDR3 is built from 15 residues. Germline values: CDR1 SGHNT, CDR2 YYREEE (reference sequence). CDR3: CASSLPGTAANVLTF. The CDR3 DNA reads TGTGCCAGCAGCTTGCCCGGGACTGCAGCCAACGTCCTGACTTTC.

The rearrangement uses TRBV19 and TRBJ1-1; maybe TRBD1 (6 bases). CDR3 size: 14 residues. Looked up from germline, CDR1 is LNHDA and CDR2 is SQIVND (reference sequence). V gave up 7 bases and J gave up 2 bases, with 14 bases separating them. CDR3 amino acids: CASTMTGPNTEAFF. The CDR3 coding sequence is TGTGCCAGTACAATGACAGGCCCAAACACTGAAGCTTTCTTT.

This clone was counted between two and nine times. V gene TRBV19 combines with J gene TRBJ2-2, with 11 bases matching TRBD1. With 9 bases clipped from V and 6 bases from J, the junction kept 6 bases outside the gene matches. Germline assignment: CDR1 LNHDA and CDR2 SQIVND (reference sequence). CDR3 length: 14 residues. The CDR3 sequence: CASRGQGASGELFF. CDR3 DNA sequence: TGTGCCAGCCGCGGACAGGGGGCGTCCGGGGAGCTGTTTTTT.

The chain uses TRBV19 and TRBJ1-1; 8 bases align to TRBD1. The CDR3 runs to 15 residues. V gave up 3 bases and J gave up 4 bases; unmatched junction bases: 7. The germline CDR1 and CDR2 sequences are LNHDA and SQIVND (reference sequence). The CDR3 here is CASSILTGEGTEAFF. The CDR3 coding sequence is TGTGCCAGTAGTATCCTGACAGGGGAGGGCACTGAAGCTTTCTTT.

In this sample, this clone turned up a few times. The rearrangement uses TRBV11-3 and TRBJ2-2, with unresolved D. Germline CDR1 and CDR2: SGHNT and YENEEA. The CDR3 has 13 amino acids. V was clipped by 0 bases and J by 8 bases, with 7 bases between them. The CDR3 nucleotides read TGTGCCAGCAGCTTAGATCCCCCTGGGGAGCTGTTTTTT. It codes for CASSLDPPGELFF.

The chain is built from TRBV6-5 and TRBJ2-1; D not certain. V was cut by 8 bases and J by 0 bases, with 8 bases left in between. The CDR3 is 13 amino acids. Germline V gene data show CDR1 as MNHEY and CDR2 as SVGAGI. This chain's CDR3 is CASRVLSYNEQFF. In nucleotides, the CDR3 is TGTGCCAGCCGGGTCCTCTCCTACAATGAGCAGTTCTTC.

The V gene is TRBV19, the J gene TRBJ1-6; weak D call: TRBD1 (5 bases). Trimming took 3 bases from V and 9 from J, leaving 12 bases between them. CDR1 is LNHDA, CDR2 SQIVND, per germline (reference sequence). The CDR3 has 14 amino acids. CDR3 in amino acids: CASSMWGGTSPLHF. CDR3 coding DNA: TGTGCCAGTAGTATGTGGGGGGGTACTTCACCCCTCCACTTT.

In its sample, this clone was seen once. The V call is TRBV10-3, the J call TRBJ1-1, with D possibly being TRBD1 (6 bases). Trimming took 0 bases from V and 7 from J, leaving 12 bases between them. Looked up from germline, CDR1 is ENHRY and CDR2 is SYGVKD. The CDR3 loop spans 14 amino acids. This chain's CDR3 is CAISESMTGYEAFF. The CDR3 coding sequence is TGTGCCATCAGTGAGTCGATGACAGGCTATGAAGCTTTCTTT.

The chain joins TRBV27 to TRBJ1-5, with 7 nucleotides matching TRBD1. Trimming at V came to 6 bases and at J to 1 base, leaving 6 bases not matched to a gene. Germline-derived CDR1 and CDR2 are MNHEY and SMNVEV (reference sequence). There are 15 residues in the CDR3. The CDR3 loop reads CASSAGQASNQPQHF. CDR3 sequence (DNA): TGTGCCAGCAGCGCCGGACAGGCCAGCAATCAGCCCCAGCATTTT.

The J gene is TRBJ2-4, the V gene TRBV27; no firm D call. CDR3 length: 13 residues. Deletions cut 3 bases from V and 2 bases from J, with 5 bases between. Per the germline V gene, CDR1 is MNHEY and CDR2 is SMNVEV (reference sequence). CDR3: CASSFSTKNIQYF. In DNA form, the CDR3 reads TGTGCCAGCAGTTTTTCAACCAAAAACATTCAGTACTTC.

The V call is TRBV7-2, the J call TRBJ2-7; 7 positions agree with TRBD2. Losses at the gene ends were 5 bases for V and 1 base for J; bases not matched to a gene: 11. The germline gives CDR1 SGHTA, CDR2 FQGNSA. The CDR3 runs 16 residues. In DNA, the CDR3 is TGTGCCAGCAGCCTCCGTAGCGGGCCCTCTTCCTACGAGCAGTACTTC. This codes for CASSLRSGPSSYEQYF.

The chain uses TRBV29-1 and TRBJ1-2; 8 nucleotides match TRBD1. This CDR3 contains 14 residues. Germline values: CDR1 SQVTM, CDR2 ANQGSEA. Trimming took 7 bases from V and 4 from J; bases not matched to a gene: 11. CDR3 in DNA: TGCAGCGCCGTGACAGGGGTTCGCGGCTATGGCTACACCTTC. Its translation is CSAVTGVRGYGYTF.

The V call is TRBV28, the J call TRBJ1-1; a weak D match, TRBD1 (6 bases). The CDR3 extends over 14 amino acids. CDR1 MDHEN and CDR2 SYDVKM come from the germline V gene. V was clipped by 8 bases and J by 3 bases, with 16 bases between them. In nucleotides, the CDR3 is TGTGCCAGCTCGGGGGGCCAATTGGACACTGAAGCTTTCTTT. Translation gives CASSGGQLDTEAFF. The full variable domain, completed using reference TRBV28 and TRBJ1-1, is DVKVTQSSRYLVKRTGEKVFLECVQDMDHENMFWYRQDPGLGLRLIYFSYDVKMKEKGDIPEGYSVSREKKERFSLILESASTNQTSMYLCASSGGQLDTEAFFGQGTRLTVV.

The V call is TRBV6-6, the J call TRBJ1-1; a possible D gene is TRBD1 (5 bases). The V gene lost 7 bases and the J gene lost 10 bases, with 16 bases spanning the gap. The CDR3 spans 12 residues. Germline V lookup: CDR1 MNHNY, CDR2 SVGAGI (reference sequence). This CDR3 is CASIRGGVGAFF. The CDR3 DNA follows: TGTGCCAGCATAAGGGGAGGGGTGGGAGCTTTCTTT.

The CDR3 protein is CASSPGDGGELFF. For the CDR3, the DNA is TGCGCCAGCAGCCCGGGGGACGGCGGGGAGCTGTTTTTT. The chain is built from TRBV5-1 and TRBJ2-2, with D possibly matching TRBD2 (6 bases). CDR1 and CDR2 from the germline V gene are SGHRS and YFSETQ. Trimming removed 4 bases at V and 7 bases at J, with 11 bases between. The CDR3 runs to 13 residues.

This chain links TRBV28 with TRBJ2-6; unclear D gene. Trimming removed 7 bases from V and 2 bases from J, with 15 bases in between. Germline CDR1 is MDHEN and CDR2 is SYDVKM. There are 16 residues in the CDR3. CDR3 in amino acids: CASTDTVPAGANVLTF. The DNA for the CDR3 is TGTGCCAGCACAGATACAGTTCCGGCTGGGGCCAACGTCCTGACTTTC.